A selection of T cell receptor beta chains follows, all from one sample in a study of blood T cell repertoires in COVID-19. Profiled with immunoSEQ multiplex PCR; TCRdb holds only in-frame clones, not every one. The sample has over 65,000 clones; about three quarters are singletons. Sequencing was carried out using peripheral blood. The receptor source for this set is a human donor in a cohort sampled during active COVID-19. Both conserved end residues are trimmed from each CDR3. The order of the fields is V gene, J gene, CDR3 length, CDR3 protein.

v_call: TRBV10-2
j_call: TRBJ1-2
cdr3_length: 14
cdr3_aa: ASRGTGKGDYYGYT

v_call: TRBV6-5
j_call: TRBJ2-5
cdr3_length: 11
cdr3_aa: ASRSLAGETQY

v_call: TRBV28
j_call: TRBJ2-7
cdr3_length: 9
cdr3_aa: ASRGSYEQY

v_call: TRBV19
j_call: TRBJ2-3
cdr3_length: 17
cdr3_aa: ASNSGLAGGLGSTDTQY

v_call: TRBV6-2/TRBV6-3
j_call: TRBJ1-5
cdr3_length: 12
cdr3_aa: ASSFKGSNQPQH

v_call: TRBV6-2/TRBV6-3
j_call: TRBJ2-7
cdr3_length: 13
cdr3_aa: ASSYTAGGLNEQY

v_call: TRBV4-1
j_call: TRBJ1-1
cdr3_length: 12
cdr3_aa: ASSQVRGLAEAF

v_call: TRBV27
j_call: TRBJ1-1
cdr3_length: 11
cdr3_aa: ATRTGGVSVAF

v_call: TRBV24-1
j_call: TRBJ2-2
cdr3_length: 14
cdr3_aa: ATSDLRQGQTGELF

v_call: TRBV15
j_call: TRBJ2-7
cdr3_length: 14
cdr3_aa: ATSRAQGLASYEQY

v_call: TRBV12-5
j_call: TRBJ2-5
cdr3_length: 11
cdr3_aa: ASGLVLGETQY